A selection of T cell receptor beta chains follows, all from one sample in a study of T cell changes during pregnancy in multiple sclerosis. Data came from immunoSEQ multiplex PCR; TCRdb stores just in-frame clones and leaves some out. The table shows roughly 38,000 clones, with around 91% occurring only once. The source was CD4+ T cells from peripheral blood mononuclear cells, collected in the second trimester of pregnancy. Source of these receptors: a female donor in good health, enrolled as a control in a pregnancy study. CDR3s include the opening cysteine and the closing phenylalanine or tryptophan. A D gene is named only where the DNA matches it firmly. The size entry is marked missing in some rows and otherwise reads once, few, many or a size class.

>NA|TRBJ1-2|TRBV9|NA
TGTGCCAGCAGCGACACAGGGAACTATGGCTACACCTTC
CASSDTGNYGYTF
>few|TRBJ1-6|TRBV28|NA
TGTGCCAGCAGACAACAGGGTACCTATAATTCACCCCTCCACTTT
CASRQQGTYNSPLHF
>NA|TRBJ2-7|TRBV20-1|NA
TGCAGTGCTAGCCCCCGCGACGAGCAGTACTTC
CSASPRDEQYF
>NA|TRBJ1-2|TRBV7-9|NA
TGTGCCAGCAGCTCCGAGACAGAGAGCTATGGCTACACCTTC
CASSSETESYGYTF
>NA|TRBJ2-5|TRBV28|TRBD2
TGTGCCAGCAGTTCCCGGGGACTAGCGGGGGAAGAGACCCAGTACTTC
CASSSRGLAGEETQYF
>NA|TRBJ1-1|TRBV6-5|NA
TGTGCCAGCAGAATGTCGGGCACTGAAGCTTTCTTT
CASRMSGTEAFF
>NA|TRBJ2-3|TRBV10-3|NA
TGTGCCATCGGGAGAGCCGGGGGGCCAGATACGCAGTATTTT
CAIGRAGGPDTQYF
>NA|TRBJ1-3|TRBV29-1|NA
TGCAGCGTTGAGTATTCTGGAAACACCATATATTTT
CSVEYSGNTIYF
>NA|TRBJ2-7|TRBV6-1|NA
TGTGCCAGCAGCTTTTCCCCGGGACTGAGCTACGAGCAGTACTTC
CASSFSPGLSYEQYF
>NA|TRBJ2-3|TRBV29-1|TRBD2
TGCAGCGTTGGTGGGACTAGCGGGGGGGCCGTTGGTACGCAGTATTTT
CSVGGTSGGAVGTQYF
>NA|TRBJ2-5|TRBV6-4|TRBD2
TGTGCCAGCAGTTTTTCCGGGGGGGAGACCCAGTACTTC
CASSFSGGETQYF
>NA|TRBJ2-1|TRBV6-6|NA
TGTGCCAGCATCAAAGGGGGTGAGCAGTTCTTC
CASIKGGEQFF
>medium-sized|TRBJ1-6|TRBV4-1|TRBD1
TGCGCCAGCAGCGCCCGACAGGGGCGGAATTCACCCCTCCACTTT
CASSARQGRNSPLHF
>NA|TRBJ1-3|TRBV5-1|NA
TGCGCCAGCAGCGCGGGAGGAGCTGGAAACACCATATATTTT
CASSAGGAGNTIYF
>NA|TRBJ1-2|TRBV29-1|NA
TGCAGCGTTGAAGCGGGGAACGGCTACACCTTC
CSVEAGNGYTF
>NA|TRBJ1-2|TRBV7-2|NA
TGTGCCAGCAGCCGTCTCCAGGGAGGTTCGAATGGCTACACCTTC
CASSRLQGGSNGYTF
>NA|TRBJ1-4|TRBV7-9|TRBD1
TGTGCCAGCAGCTTATCACAGGGGGGAAATGAAAAACTGTTTTTT
CASSLSQGGNEKLFF
>NA|TRBJ1-4|TRBV9|NA
TGTGCCAGCAGCCCCAGGCCGACGGAAAAACTGTTTTTT
CASSPRPTEKLFF
>NA|TRBJ2-2|TRBV7-2|NA
TGTGCCAGCAGCCACAGGGACCCCCCGGAGCTGTTTTTT
CASSHRDPPELFF
>NA|TRBJ1-6|TRBV23-1|NA
TGCGCCAGCAGTCAAGCAGGGGAATCACCCCTCCACTTT
CASSQAGESPLHF
>NA|TRBJ1-4|TRBV5-1|TRBD1
TGCGCCAGCAGCTTGGAAGGGACAGGGTATGAAAAACTGTTTTTT
CASSLEGTGYEKLFF
>NA|TRBJ1-2|TRBV6-6|TRBD1
TGTGCCAGCCAGGACAGGGGTTCCAACTATGGCTACACCTTC
CASQDRGSNYGYTF
>NA|TRBJ2-3|TRBV4-3|TRBD2
TGCGCCAGCAGCCAAGATTGGCTAGCGGACGGCACAGATACGCAGTATTTT
CASSQDWLADGTDTQYF
>NA|TRBJ2-2|TRBV18|NA
TGTGCCAGCTCACTTCTACAGGGAGACACCGGGGAGCTGTTTTTT
CASSLLQGDTGELFF
>NA|TRBJ2-5|TRBV15|NA
TGTGCCACCAGCAGGTCCGGAGGGGTACAAGAGACCCAGTACTTC
CATSRSGGVQETQYF
>once|TRBJ2-1|TRBV5-4|TRBD2
TGTGCCAGCAGGCCGGAGCGGGGGGACCCAAAGGAGCAGTTCTTC
CASRPERGDPKEQFF
>few|TRBJ1-6|TRBV2|NA
TGTGCCAGCAGGCCGACAGCTCATAATTCACCCCTCCACTTT
CASRPTAHNSPLHF
>NA|TRBJ1-1|TRBV7-2|NA
TGTGCCAGCAGCTTGGGTCGGGGTCGGGCTAACACTGAAGCTTTCTTT
CASSLGRGRANTEAFF
>few|TRBJ1-5|TRBV12-5|TRBD1
TGTGCTAGTGGTTTGGTATCGGGACAGAACAATCAGCCCCAGCATTTT
CASGLVSGQNNQPQHF
>NA|TRBJ1-6|TRBV6-5|NA
TGTGCCAGCAGTTACCTCACAGGGATAGATTCACCCCTCCACTTT
CASSYLTGIDSPLHF
>NA|TRBJ1-3|TRBV4-3|NA
TGCGCCAGCAGCCGACACCCGGGGATCTCTGGAAACACCATATATTTT
CASSRHPGISGNTIYF
>once|TRBJ2-2|TRBV4-3|TRBD2
TGCGCCAGCAGCCAAGACCTAGCGGGGGGGACTAACACCGGGGAGCTGTTTTTT
CASSQDLAGGTNTGELFF
>NA|TRBJ1-1|TRBV7-3|NA
TGTGCCAGCAGCCCCCAAGGGGCCAGTCTGAACACTGAAGCTTTCTTT
CASSPQGASLNTEAFF
>NA|TRBJ1-1|TRBV2|TRBD1
TGTGCCAGCTGGAGGGGACAGCGTATGGCTGAAGCTTTCTTT
CASWRGQRMAEAFF
>once|TRBJ1-3|TRBV28|NA
TGTGCCAGCAGAACAGGGCAGTCTGGAAACACCATATATTTT
CASRTGQSGNTIYF
>NA|TRBJ1-1|TRBV5-1|NA
TGCGCCAGCAGCCCGGGTCTGAACACTGAAGCTTTCTTT
CASSPGLNTEAFF
>NA|TRBJ2-3|TRBV5-1|TRBD2
TGCGCCAGCAGCCCCCTAGCGGGCACAGATACGCAGTATTTT
CASSPLAGTDTQYF
>NA|TRBJ1-5|TRBV7-2|NA
TGTGCCAGCAGCTTCCCTGATCAGCCCCAGCATTTT
CASSFPDQPQHF
>NA|TRBJ1-5|TRBV6-1|TRBD1
TGTGCCAGCGGGACAGGTAATCAGCCCCAGCATTTT
CASGTGNQPQHF
>NA|TRBJ2-2|TRBV19|NA
TGTGCCAGTAGTATAGCAGAACCGACCGGGGAGCTGTTTTTT
CASSIAEPTGELFF
>NA|TRBJ1-2|TRBV7-2|NA
TGTGCCAGCAGCTTTTCGGACTATGGCTACACCTTC
CASSFSDYGYTF
>NA|TRBJ2-5|TRBV21-1|NA
TGTGCCAGCAGCAGGGGACTAGCGGAACGCCAAGAGACCCAGTACTTC
CASSRGLAERQETQYF
>NA|TRBJ2-3|TRBV2|NA
TGTGCCAGCAGGCTCGAGCGGACGCAGTATTTT
CASRLERTQYF
>few|TRBJ1-1|TRBV19|NA
TGTGCCAGTACCGATGGGGGGGTCCTCACGAACACTGAAGCTTTCTTT
CASTDGGVLTNTEAFF
>NA|TRBJ2-7|TRBV18|TRBD1
TGTGCCAGCTCACCTAAGACAGGGGCCACCTACGAGCAGTACTTC
CASSPKTGATYEQYF
>NA|TRBJ1-2|TRBV19|NA
TGTGCCAGTAGTCGGATGGGCGGCTACACCTTC
CASSRMGGYTF
>NA|TRBJ2-3|TRBV4-2|TRBD2
TGTGCCAGCAGCCAACCCCGAGCGGGATACAGCACAGATACGCAGTATTTT
CASSQPRAGYSTDTQYF
>NA|TRBJ1-2|TRBV30|NA
TGTGCCTGGGGGGGGGTAAACAGGGTTTGGTATGGCTACACCTTC
CAWGGVNRVWYGYTF
>NA|TRBJ2-2|TRBV11-1|TRBD1
TGTGCCAGCAGCGGGGGGTGGGACAGGGTCACCGGGGAGCTGTTTTTT
CASSGGWDRVTGELFF
>NA|TRBJ1-1|TRBV27|TRBD1
TGTGCCAGCAGTCGTCTCCGGGACAGTGAAGCTTTCTTT
CASSRLRDSEAFF
>NA|TRBJ1-2|TRBV6-5|TRBD1
TGTGCCAGCAGTTCTCGATTTACAGGGGGCCGGGGTAGCTACACCTTC
CASSSRFTGGRGSYTF
>NA|TRBJ2-1|TRBV7-9|NA
TGTGCCAGCACCCTGGGGCTGGGACAAAAGCAGTTCTTC
CASTLGLGQKQFF
>once|TRBJ1-1|TRBV12-5|NA
TGCGCTAGTGGTTTGGGGCAGGGTGGAGCTTTCTTT
CASGLGQGGAFF
>NA|TRBJ2-3|TRBV13|TRBD1
TGTGCCAGCAGCCGACAGGGCCTTCTTCTCACAGATACGCAGTATTTT
CASSRQGLLLTDTQYF
>NA|TRBJ2-7|TRBV4-3|TRBD1
TGCGCCAGCAGCCAAGCAGGGGGCTGGGAGCAGTACTTC
CASSQAGGWEQYF
>NA|TRBJ1-3|TRBV7-2|NA
TGTGCCAGCAGCTCCCAGACAGTTCGCTCTGGAAACACCATATATTTT
CASSSQTVRSGNTIYF
>NA|TRBJ1-2|TRBV28|TRBD1
TGTGCCAGCAGTGTGGACAGGGATTATGGCTACACCTTC
CASSVDRDYGYTF
>NA|TRBJ2-3|TRBV18|NA
TGTGCCAGCTCACCACCATCTAGCACAGATACGCAGTATTTT
CASSPPSSTDTQYF
>NA|TRBJ2-7|TRBV7-3|NA
TGTGCCAGCAGCCCTGGGCCTTCCTACGAGCAGTACTTC
CASSPGPSYEQYF